The 7 T cell receptor beta chains listed next were all sequenced from one sample in a study of blood T cell repertoires in COVID-19. The repertoire was sequenced with immunoSEQ multiplex PCR; TCRdb's copy has only in-frame clones and lacks some. Here the sample spans roughly 230,000 clones, nearly 90% being singletons. Sequenced input: peripheral blood. These receptors all come from a woman aged 40 to 50 who had recovered from COVID-19.

V usage is TRBV4-2 and J usage is TRBJ1-4; weak D call: TRBD1 (5 bases). Germline V gene sequence: CDR1 LGHNA, CDR2 YNFKEQ. The CDR3 loop spans 18 amino acids. V shed 1 base and J shed 1 base, with 16 bases lying between them. The CDR3 region has the DNA TGTGCCAGCAGCCAAGGGCCGCAGGGAAGGGTAACTAATGAAAAACTGTTTTTT. Encoded protein: CASSQGPQGRVTNEKLFF.

The chain is built from TRBV2 and TRBJ1-5; D is ambiguous. The CDR3 length is 14 residues. Trimming removed 6 bases from V and 9 bases from J, with 18 bases in between. Germline CDR1 reads SNHLY; CDR2 reads FYNNEI. Here the CDR3 DNA reads TGTGCCAGCAGAGGACCGGGAGCTACTGGGCCCCAGCATTTT. Translated: CASRGPGATGPQHF.

This chain connects TRBV12-3 or TRBV12-4 to TRBJ1-2, with D tentatively TRBD1 (5 bases). The CDR3 is 12 amino acids. V lost 3 bases to trimming and J lost 8 bases, with 10 bases between them. The CDR3 loop is CASSFQGSGYTF. In DNA form, the CDR3 reads TGTGCCAGCAGTTTCCAGGGTTCGGGCTACACCTTC.

The rearrangement links TRBV5-6 to TRBJ2-3; no definite D call. The CDR3 has 14 residues. With 0 bases removed from V and 4 bases from J, the gap between germline ends came to 9 bases. Germline-derived CDR1 and CDR2 are SGHDT and YYEEEE. The CDR3 DNA reads TGTGCCAGCAGCTTGGGGCTAGACGCAGATACGCAGTATTTT. Its translation: CASSLGLDADTQYF.

This sequence joins TRBV19 and TRBJ1-1; the match to TRBD1 covers 8 bases. After removal of 4 bases from V and 0 bases from J, the junction contained 4 bases not matched to a gene. The CDR3 contains 15 residues. CDR1 LNHDA and CDR2 SQIVND come from the germline V gene (reference sequence). The CDR3 DNA reads TGTGCCAGTAGTAGGACAGGGCCTCTGAACACTGAAGCTTTCTTT. Translated: CASSRTGPLNTEAFF.

This chain links TRBV5-4 with TRBJ2-1, with TRBD2 matching 7 bases. J lost 4 bases, V lost 4 bases, and 8 bases had no gene match. Germline V gives CDR1 SGHNT, CDR2 YYREEE (reference sequence). The CDR3 loop spans 15 amino acids. CDR3 sequence reads: CASSPLADLYNEQFF. The CDR3 nucleotides read TGTGCCAGCAGCCCCCTAGCGGACCTATACAATGAGCAGTTCTTC. Full variable domain (rest looked up from reference TRBV5-4 and TRBJ2-1): ETGVTQSPTHLIKTRGQQVTLRCSSQSGHNTVSWYQQALGQGPQFIFQYYREEENGRGNFPPRFSGLQFPNYSSELNVNALELDDSALYLCASSPLADLYNEQFFGPGTRLTVL.

The chain uses TRBV27 and TRBJ2-7; TRBD1 matches at 7 bases. Germline loops: CDR1 MNHEY, CDR2 SMNVEV (reference sequence). The CDR3 is 13 residues long. Trimming removed 6 bases from V and 4 bases from J; junction bases left unmatched: 6. The DNA of the CDR3 is TGTGCCAGCAGAAGACAGGGTGCGTACGAGCAGTACTTC. Protein product: CASRRQGAYEQYF.